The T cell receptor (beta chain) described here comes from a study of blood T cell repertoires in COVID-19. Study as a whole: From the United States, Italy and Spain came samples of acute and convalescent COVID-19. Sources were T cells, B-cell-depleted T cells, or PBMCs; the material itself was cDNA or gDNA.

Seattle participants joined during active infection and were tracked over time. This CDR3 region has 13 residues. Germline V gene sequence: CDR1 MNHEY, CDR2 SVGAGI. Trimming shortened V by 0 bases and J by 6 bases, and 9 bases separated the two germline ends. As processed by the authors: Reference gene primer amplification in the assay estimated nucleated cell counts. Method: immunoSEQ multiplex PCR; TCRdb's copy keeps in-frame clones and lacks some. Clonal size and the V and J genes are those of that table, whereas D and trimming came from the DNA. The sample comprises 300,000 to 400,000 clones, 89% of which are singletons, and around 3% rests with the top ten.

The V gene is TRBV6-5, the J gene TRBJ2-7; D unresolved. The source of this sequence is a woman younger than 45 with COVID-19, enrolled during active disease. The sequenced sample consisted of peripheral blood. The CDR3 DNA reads TGTGCCAGCAGTTACTCGAGCCTTGGCGAGCAGTACGTC. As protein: CASSYSSLGEQYV.